These 16 T cell receptor beta chains share one sample of origin, sequenced in a study of control samples from healthy donors and cancer patients. Generated by immunoSEQ multiplex PCR, the TCRdb table keeps only in-frame clones and is missing some. The sample yields about 55,000 clones, 90% to 97% seen once. Sequencing was done on a sample of blood. The source of these receptors is a woman under 30 in good health.

The CDR3 sequence: CARRVRGHRNEQFF. The CDR3 DNA reads as TGTGCCAGAAGAGTCAGGGGTCATCGCAATGAGCAGTTCTTC. The genes are TRBV5-3 and TRBJ2-1; D is perhaps TRBD1 (6 bases). TRBV5-3 is an open reading frame, and its role is uncertain. V was pared by 5 bases and J by 6 bases, with 15 bases between. The CDR3 contains 14 residues.

J is TRBJ1-5 and V is TRBV12-3 or TRBV12-4; D unclear. This CDR3 is built from 13 residues. V lost 5 bases and J lost 3, with 8 bases in between. The CDR3 region is CASSIRDNQPQHF. CDR3 coding DNA: TGTGCCAGCAGTATCCGGGACAATCAGCCCCAGCATTTT.

This chain links TRBV25-1 with TRBJ1-2; D gene uncertain. The V gene lost 2 bases and the J gene lost 6 bases, with 7 bases spanning the gap. The CDR3 spans 12 residues. Germline CDR1 is MGHDK and CDR2 is SYGVNS. In DNA form, the CDR3 reads TGTGCCAGCAGTGAAGTAGGGAATGGCTACACCTTC. Its translation is CASSEVGNGYTF.

This chain joins TRBV6-1 and TRBJ2-4; TRBD2 is a possible D gene (6 bases). Germline CDR1 MNHNS, CDR2 SASEGT. The CDR3 is 16 amino acids. Trimming pared 0 bases from V and 0 bases from J, leaving 9 bases between. The DNA of the CDR3 is TGTGCCAGCAGTGAAGCGGGGGAGGCAGCCAAAAACATTCAGTACTTC. Translating it yields CASSEAGEAAKNIQYF.

The chain has TRBV12-1 and TRBJ1-5. TRBV12-1 is tagged as a pseudogene. This CDR3 spans 9 amino acids. As DNA, the CDR3 is TGTGCCAGCAGCCCGAGCAAGGATTTT. Translation gives CASSPSKDF.

The gene calls are TRBV28 and TRBJ1-1, with 8 bases matching TRBD1. This CDR3 region has 15 residues. Germline values: CDR1 MDHEN, CDR2 SYDVKM. V lost 2 bases, J lost 1 base, and 3 bases stayed unmatched. The CDR3 DNA reads as TGTGCCAGCAGTTTAGGGGGGACAGGGAACACTGAAGCTTTCTTT. Translating it yields CASSLGGTGNTEAFF.

This rearrangement joins TRBV19 to TRBJ1-5; D gene unclear. V was clipped by 5 bases and J by 5 bases, with 16 bases between them. The CDR3 extends over 15 amino acids. Germline-derived CDR1 and CDR2 are LNHDA and SQIVND (reference sequence). CDR3 region: CASSHPDTLYQPQHF. CDR3 nucleotide sequence: TGTGCCAGTAGTCATCCCGACACCTTGTATCAGCCCCAGCATTTT.

The chain links TRBV5-1 to TRBJ1-3, with TRBD1 matching over 10 bases. The CDR3 spans 15 residues. CDR1 is SGHRS, CDR2 YFSETQ, per germline. V shed 6 bases and J 2 bases; nucleotides not matched to a gene: 5. The CDR3 region has the DNA TGCGCCAGCACCAAAGGGACAGGGGCTGGAAACACCATATATTTT. Protein: CASTKGTGAGNTIYF.

The rearrangement joins TRBV10-3 to TRBJ1-4; 9 nucleotides agree with TRBD1. After removal of 2 bases from V and 10 bases from J, the junction contained 8 bases not matched to a gene. CDR1 ENHRY and CDR2 SYGVKD come from the germline V gene. The CDR3 runs to 15 residues. CDR3 in DNA: TGTGCCATCAGTGAGCCTAGACAGGGGGGAGGAAAACTGTTTTTT. It codes for CAISEPRQGGGKLFF.

This chain uses TRBV6-5 with TRBJ1-1; the match to TRBD1 covers 9 bases. After removal of 6 bases from V and 4 bases from J, the junction contained 6 bases not matched to a gene. Germline V gene sequence: CDR1 MNHEY, CDR2 SVGAGI. The CDR3 length is 14 residues. The CDR3 spells CASRLMTGGTEAFF. The CDR3 DNA sequence: TGTGCCAGCAGACTCATGACAGGGGGCACTGAAGCTTTCTTT.

V is TRBV6-6 and J is TRBJ1-1, with D perhaps TRBD1 (5 bases). The CDR3 extends over 14 amino acids. The V and J ends lost 5 bases and 4 bases respectively, with 14 bases between them. Germline values: CDR1 MNHNY, CDR2 SVGAGI (reference sequence). CDR3: CASSLRGEGTEAFF. Here the CDR3 DNA reads TGTGCCAGCAGTCTACGGGGGGAAGGCACTGAAGCTTTCTTT.

V gene TRBV7-9 combines with J gene TRBJ2-1; D may be TRBD1 (5 bases). Per germline, CDR1 SEHNR and CDR2 FQNEAQ (reference sequence). Deletions cut 1 base from V and 7 bases from J, with 11 bases between. The CDR3 length is 14 residues. The CDR3 sequence is CASSLGYQGNEQFF. Here the CDR3 DNA reads TGTGCCAGCAGCTTAGGGTACCAGGGAAATGAGCAGTTCTTC. Full variable domain (rest looked up from reference TRBV7-9 and TRBJ2-1): DTGVSQNPRHKITKRGQNVTFRCDPISEHNRLYWYRQTLGQGPEFLTYFQNEAQLEKSRLLSDRFSAERPKGSFSTLEIQRTEQGDSAMYLCASSLGYQGNEQFFGPGTRLTVL.

The chain carries TRBV5-4 and TRBJ1-2; 9 bases are shared with TRBD1. Germline trimming cut 4 bases from V and 4 bases from J; bases unmatched to any gene: 5. Germline lookup yields CDR1 SGHNT and CDR2 YYREEE (reference sequence). The CDR3 contains 14 residues. In DNA, the CDR3 is TGTGCCAGCAGCAACCGGGACAGGGTCTATGGCTACACCTTC. This codes for CASSNRDRVYGYTF.

This chain uses TRBV27 with TRBJ1-5; the D is unclear. Germline values: CDR1 MNHEY, CDR2 SMNVEV (reference sequence). The CDR3 sequence is 12 residues long. Between the trimmed V and J ends, which lost 5 bases and 1 base, there was a span of 3 bases. The CDR3 sequence: CASSRSNQPQHF. The CDR3 nucleotides read TGTGCCAGCAGTCGAAGCAATCAGCCCCAGCATTTT.

This chain connects TRBV5-1 to TRBJ2-5; weak D call: TRBD1 (5 bases). The CDR3 is 13 residues long. Trimming cost V 2 bases and J 5 bases, with 10 bases left between them. Germline V gives CDR1 SGHRS, CDR2 YFSETQ. The CDR3 DNA follows: TGCGCCAGCAGCTTCCAGGGCCGCGAGACCCAGTACTTC. Its protein is CASSFQGRETQYF.

The V and J genes are TRBV9 and TRBJ2-2, with 11 nucleotides matching TRBD2. Germline V gene lookup returns CDR1 SGDLS and CDR2 YYNGEE. CDR3 size: 16 residues. V was clipped by 3 bases and J by 1 base; unmatched bases: 2. CDR3 residues: CASSEGLAVNTGELFF. CDR3 coding DNA: TGTGCCAGCAGCGAGGGACTAGCGGTGAACACCGGGGAGCTGTTTTTT.